The 10 T cell receptor beta chains below were found in one sample sequenced in a study of T cell repertoires in cytomegalovirus infection. In TCRdb, the reads were re-called with MiXCR into one record per CDR3 protein. The data contain hundreds of thousands of distinct CDR3 sequences, roughly 35% of them singletons. The sample taken for sequencing was PBMCs. Receptors were obtained from a human donor in good health (CMV status not recorded). Some clones in this sample may be carry-over from other donors' samples.

The sample holds a few counts of this clonotype. V usage is TRBV5-1 and J usage is TRBJ2-5; unclear D gene. The CDR3 covers 14 residues. V was trimmed by 4 bases and J by 5 bases, leaving 15 bases between them. CDR1 and CDR2 (germline): SGHRS, YFSETQ. The CDR3 is CASSPSGPWETQYF. The CDR3 DNA follows: TGCGCCAGCAGCCCTTCGGGTCCCTGGGAGACCCAGTACTTC.

The chain couples TRBV20-1 to TRBJ2-1; D is ambiguous. V was shortened by 0 bases and J by 4 bases, with 7 bases between the two germline ends. The CDR3 has 13 amino acids. In germline, CDR1 is DFQATT, CDR2 SNEGSKA (reference sequence). The CDR3 bases are TGCAGTGCTAGAGATCAACTATACAATGAGCAGTTCTTC. This encodes CSARDQLYNEQFF.

This clonotype was counted between two and nine times. This chain uses TRBV28 with TRBJ2-1, with 9 bases lining up with TRBD2. Unmatched junction bases numbered 8, after V lost 7 bases and J lost 1 base. Germline lookup yields CDR1 MDHEN and CDR2 SYDVKM. The CDR3 extends over 16 amino acids. This chain's CDR3 is CASNQRGGGSYNEQFF. CDR3 sequence (DNA): TGTGCCAGCAATCAACGCGGGGGGGGATCCTACAATGAGCAGTTCTTC.

Ten or more counts support this clonotype. J is TRBJ1-4 and V is TRBV28, with no clear D. The V and J ends lost 6 bases and 0 bases respectively, with 14 bases between them. CDR1 is MDHEN, CDR2 SYDVKM, per germline. This CDR3 region has 16 residues. Written as DNA, the CDR3 is TGTGCCAGCAGCGTCCCGGGATATGCAACTAATGAAAAACTGTTTTTT. Amino acid sequence: CASSVPGYATNEKLFF.

The chain uses TRBV4-1 and TRBJ2-5; 15 bases are a match to TRBD2. V gave up 3 bases and J gave up 5 bases; unmatched junction bases: 4. This CDR3 contains 16 residues. Germline CDR1 and CDR2: MGHRA and YSYEKL. CDR3: CASSHPGTSGGETQYF. CDR3 DNA sequence: TGCGCCAGCAGCCACCCCGGGACTAGCGGGGGGGAGACCCAGTACTTC.

Remarks on this clonotype: Possible read error: a much larger clone is one base away. The chain is built from TRBV7-2 and TRBJ1-6; D gene unclear. This CDR3 comprises 15 residues. The germline V gene has CDR1 SGHTA and CDR2 FQGNSA. In DNA, the CDR3 is TGTGCCAGCAGCTTATTGGGCAGAGACAATTCACCCCACCACTTT. Translated, it gives CASSLLGRDNSPHHF. Based on the CDR3 plus reference TRBV7-2 and TRBJ1-6, the full variable domain is GAGVSQSPSNKVTEKGKDVELRCDPISGHTALYWYRQSLGQGLEFLIYFQGNSAPDKSGLPSDRFSAERTGGSVSTLTIQRTQQEDSAVYLCASSLLGRDNSPHHFGNGTRLTVT.

The chain combines TRBV20-1 with TRBJ2-2; the D gene is possibly TRBD1 (5 bases). Trimming left V 3 bases short and J 1 base short, with 12 bases between. The CDR3 contains 15 residues. Germline CDR1 DFQATT, CDR2 SNEGSKA (reference sequence). The CDR3 sequence is CSASKGAGNTGELFF. CDR3 nucleotides: TGCAGTGCTAGTAAAGGGGCAGGGAACACCGGGGAGCTGTTTTTT.

This clonotype was observed a few times. This chain connects TRBV28 to TRBJ2-2; D remains unclear. CDR1 MDHEN and CDR2 SYDVKM come from the germline V gene. V was pared by 7 bases and J by 6 bases, with 12 bases between. The CDR3 has 13 amino acids. For the CDR3, the DNA is TGTGCCAGCACCTCGGGTGGGGCCGGGGAGCTGTTTTTT. It is translated as CASTSGGAGELFF.

This clonotype has more than one count but fewer than ten. CDR3 protein: CASSYSDTGGAFF. In DNA, the CDR3 is TGTGCCAGCAGTTACTCGGACACAGGGGGAGCTTTCTTT. The rearrangement joins TRBV6-6 to TRBJ1-1; 8 nucleotides align to TRBD1. The J segment lost 10 bases and the V segment lost 0 bases, leaving 4 bases of the junction unmatched. The germline gives CDR1 MNHNY, CDR2 SVGAGI (reference sequence). The CDR3 extends over 13 amino acids.

This clonotype was seen a few times. This chain connects TRBV19 to TRBJ1-1, with D perhaps TRBD1 (6 bases). The CDR3 length is 17 residues. Trimming pared 3 bases from V and 1 base from J, leaving 18 bases between. Germline assignment: CDR1 LNHDA and CDR2 SQIVND (reference sequence). The CDR3 loop reads CASSIGVWGASNTEAFF. As DNA, the CDR3 is TGTGCCAGTAGTATCGGTGTTTGGGGGGCCTCGAACACTGAAGCTTTCTTT.